This TCR beta chain was documented in a study of Graves' ophthalmopathy and Graves' hyperthyroidism. RNA transcripts provided the template for amplifying TCR beta CDR3 regions. HTBI-primed RT-PCR formed the first round, and a multiplex PCR formed the second. TCRdb reanalysed the multiplex PCR reads using MiXCR and keeps one entry per CDR3 protein. The table records 350,000 to 450,000 distinct CDR3 sequences, approximately 21% of them present only once. This clonotype appeared a single time. V lost 5 bases and J lost 6; bases outside the gene matches: 3. CDR1 MDHEN and CDR2 SYDVKM come from the germline V gene. CDR3 length: 13 amino acids.

This clonotype originated in a woman aged 18-29 years with stable Graves' hyperthyroidism. V is TRBV28 and J is TRBJ2-2; 7 bases are a match to TRBD2. The sample was peripheral blood. CDR3 protein: CASSKRGAGELFF. The CDR3 region has the DNA TGTGCCAGCAGTAAGCGGGGCGCCGGGGAGCTGTTTTTT.